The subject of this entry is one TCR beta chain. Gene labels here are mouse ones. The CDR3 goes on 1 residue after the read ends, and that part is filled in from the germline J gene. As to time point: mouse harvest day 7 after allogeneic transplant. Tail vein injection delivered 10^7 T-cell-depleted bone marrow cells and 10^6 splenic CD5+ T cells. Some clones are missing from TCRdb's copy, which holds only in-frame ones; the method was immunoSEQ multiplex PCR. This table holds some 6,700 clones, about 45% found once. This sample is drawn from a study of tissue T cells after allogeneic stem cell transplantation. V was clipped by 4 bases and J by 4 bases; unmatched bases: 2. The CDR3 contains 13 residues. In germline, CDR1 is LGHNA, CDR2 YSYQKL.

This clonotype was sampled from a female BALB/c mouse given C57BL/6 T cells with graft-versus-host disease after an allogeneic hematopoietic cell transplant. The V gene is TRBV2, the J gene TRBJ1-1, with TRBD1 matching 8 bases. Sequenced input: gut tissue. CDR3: CASSRDRGTEVFF. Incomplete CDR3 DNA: TGTGCCAGCAGCCGCGACAGGGGCACAGAAGTCTTC.